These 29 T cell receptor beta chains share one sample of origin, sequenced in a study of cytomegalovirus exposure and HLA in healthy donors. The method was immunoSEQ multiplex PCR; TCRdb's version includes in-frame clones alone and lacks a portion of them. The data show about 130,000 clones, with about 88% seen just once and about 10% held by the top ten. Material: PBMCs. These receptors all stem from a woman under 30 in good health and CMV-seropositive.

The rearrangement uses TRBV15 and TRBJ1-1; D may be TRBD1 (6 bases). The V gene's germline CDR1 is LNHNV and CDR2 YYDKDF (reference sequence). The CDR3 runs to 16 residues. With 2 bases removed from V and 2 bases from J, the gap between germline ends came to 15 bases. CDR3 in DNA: TGTGCCACCAGCAGATTCATAACGGGACAAAACACTGAAGCTTTCTTT. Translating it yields CATSRFITGQNTEAFF. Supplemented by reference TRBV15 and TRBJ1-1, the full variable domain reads DAMVIQNPRYQVTQFGKPVTLSCSQTLNHNVMYWYQQKSSQAPKLLFHYYDKDFNNEADTPDNFQSRRPNTSFCFLDIRSPGLGDTAMYLCATSRFITGQNTEAFFGQGTRLTVV.

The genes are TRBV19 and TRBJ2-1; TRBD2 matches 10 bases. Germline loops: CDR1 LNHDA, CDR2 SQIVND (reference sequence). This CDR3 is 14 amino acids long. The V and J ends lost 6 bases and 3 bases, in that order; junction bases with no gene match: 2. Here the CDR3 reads CASRGLAVYNEQFF. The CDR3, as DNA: TGTGCCAGTAGAGGACTAGCGGTCTACAATGAGCAGTTCTTC. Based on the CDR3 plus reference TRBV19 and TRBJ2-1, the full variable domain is DGGITQSPKYLFRKEGQNVTLSCEQNLNHDAMYWYRQDPGQGLRLIYYSQIVNDFQKGDIAEGYSVSREKKESFPLTVTSAQKNPTAFYLCASRGLAVYNEQFFGPGTRLTVL.

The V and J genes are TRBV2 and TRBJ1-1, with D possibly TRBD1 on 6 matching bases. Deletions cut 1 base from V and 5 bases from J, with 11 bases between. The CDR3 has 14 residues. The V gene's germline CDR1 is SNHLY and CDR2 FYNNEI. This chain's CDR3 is CASSEVGGPTEAFF. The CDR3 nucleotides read TGTGCCAGCAGTGAAGTGGGGGGGCCTACTGAAGCTTTCTTT.

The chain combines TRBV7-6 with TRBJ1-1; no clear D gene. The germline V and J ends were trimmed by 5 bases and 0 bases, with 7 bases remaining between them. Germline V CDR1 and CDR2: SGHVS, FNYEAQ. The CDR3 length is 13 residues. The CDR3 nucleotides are TGTGCCAGCAGCCTTACATTGAACACTGAAGCTTTCTTT. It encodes CASSLTLNTEAFF.

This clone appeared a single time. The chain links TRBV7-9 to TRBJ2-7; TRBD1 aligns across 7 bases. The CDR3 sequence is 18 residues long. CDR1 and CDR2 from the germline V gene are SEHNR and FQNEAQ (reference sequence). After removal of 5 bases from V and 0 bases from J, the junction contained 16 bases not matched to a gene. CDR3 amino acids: CASSPSPGTARGSYEQYF. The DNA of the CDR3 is TGTGCCAGCAGCCCTAGCCCCGGGACAGCTAGGGGCTCCTACGAGCAGTACTTC.

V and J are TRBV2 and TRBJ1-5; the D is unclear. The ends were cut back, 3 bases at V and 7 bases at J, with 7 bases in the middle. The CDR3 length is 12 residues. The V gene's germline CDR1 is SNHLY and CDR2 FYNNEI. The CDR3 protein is CASSERRQPQHF. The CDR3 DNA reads TGTGCCAGCAGTGAGAGGAGGCAGCCCCAGCATTTT.

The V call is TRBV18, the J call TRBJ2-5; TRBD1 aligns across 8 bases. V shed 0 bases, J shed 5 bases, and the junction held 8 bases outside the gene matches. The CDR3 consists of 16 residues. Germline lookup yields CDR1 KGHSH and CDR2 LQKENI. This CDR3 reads CASSPPDYRGRETQYF. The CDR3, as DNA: TGTGCCAGCTCACCACCGGACTACAGGGGGAGGGAGACCCAGTACTTC. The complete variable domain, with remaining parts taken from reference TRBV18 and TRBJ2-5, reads NAGVMQNPRHLVRRRGQEARLRCSPMKGHSHVYWYRQLPEEGLKFMVYLQKENIIDESGMPKERFSAEFPKEGPSILRIQQVVRGDSAAYFCASSPPDYRGRETQYFGPGTRLLVL.

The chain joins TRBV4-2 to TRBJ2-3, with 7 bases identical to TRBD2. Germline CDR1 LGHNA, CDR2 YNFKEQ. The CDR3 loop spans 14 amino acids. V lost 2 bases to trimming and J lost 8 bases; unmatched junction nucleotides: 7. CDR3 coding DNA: TGTGCCAGCAGCCAAACGACTAGCTCAGGTACGCAGTATTTT. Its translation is CASSQTTSSGTQYF.

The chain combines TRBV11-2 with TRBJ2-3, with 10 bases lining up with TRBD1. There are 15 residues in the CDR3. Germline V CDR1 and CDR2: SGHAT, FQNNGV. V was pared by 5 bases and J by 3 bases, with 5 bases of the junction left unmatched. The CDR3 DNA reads TGTGCCAGCAGCCCCCGACAGGGGGCAACAGATACGCAGTATTTT. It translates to CASSPRQGATDTQYF.

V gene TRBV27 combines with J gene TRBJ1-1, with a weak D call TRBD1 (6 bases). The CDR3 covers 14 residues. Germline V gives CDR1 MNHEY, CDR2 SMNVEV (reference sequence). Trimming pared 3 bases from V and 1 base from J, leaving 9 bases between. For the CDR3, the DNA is TGTGCCAGCAGTTTTTGGGGACAGAACACTGAAGCTTTCTTT. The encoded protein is CASSFWGQNTEAFF.

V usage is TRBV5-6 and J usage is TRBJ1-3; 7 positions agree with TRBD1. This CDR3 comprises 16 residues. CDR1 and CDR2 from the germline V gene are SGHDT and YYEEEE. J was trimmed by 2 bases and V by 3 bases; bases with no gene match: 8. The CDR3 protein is CASSYLRTGPGNTIYF. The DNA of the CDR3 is TGTGCCAGCAGCTACCTTCGGACAGGCCCTGGAAACACCATATATTTT.

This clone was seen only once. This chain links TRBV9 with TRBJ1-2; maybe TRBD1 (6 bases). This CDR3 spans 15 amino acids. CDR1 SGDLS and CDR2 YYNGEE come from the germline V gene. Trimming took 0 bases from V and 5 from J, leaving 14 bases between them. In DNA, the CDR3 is TGTGCCAGCAGCGTAGGGGGCAGGGGTCGATATGGCTACACCTTC. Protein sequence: CASSVGGRGRYGYTF.

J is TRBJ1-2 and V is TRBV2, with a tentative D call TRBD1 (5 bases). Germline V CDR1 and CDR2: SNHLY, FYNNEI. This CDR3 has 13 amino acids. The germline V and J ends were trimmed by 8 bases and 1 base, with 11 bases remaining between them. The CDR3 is CASETGDNYGYTF. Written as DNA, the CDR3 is TGTGCCAGCGAAACAGGTGATAACTATGGCTACACCTTC. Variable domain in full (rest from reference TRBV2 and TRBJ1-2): EPEVTQTPSHQVTQMGQEVILRCVPISNHLYFYWYRQILGQKVEFLVSFYNNEISEKSEIFDDQFSVERPDGSNFTLKIRSTKLEDSAMYFCASETGDNYGYTFGSGTRLTVV.

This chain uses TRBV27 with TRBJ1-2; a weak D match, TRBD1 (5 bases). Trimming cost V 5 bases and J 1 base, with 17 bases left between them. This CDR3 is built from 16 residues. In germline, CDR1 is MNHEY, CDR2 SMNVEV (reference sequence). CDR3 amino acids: CASSPSLARVNYGYTF. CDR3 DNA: TGTGCCAGCAGTCCCAGTCTCGCCAGGGTTAACTATGGCTACACCTTC.

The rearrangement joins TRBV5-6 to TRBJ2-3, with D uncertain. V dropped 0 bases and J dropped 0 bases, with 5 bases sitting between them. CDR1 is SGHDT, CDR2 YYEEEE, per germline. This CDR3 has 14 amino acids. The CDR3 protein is CASSLATSTDTQYF. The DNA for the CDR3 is TGTGCCAGCAGCTTGGCAACTAGCACAGATACGCAGTATTTT. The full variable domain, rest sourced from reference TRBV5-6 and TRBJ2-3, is DAGVTQSPTHLIKTRGQQVTLRCSPKSGHDTVSWYQQALGQGPQFIFQYYEEEERQRGNFPDRFSGHQFPNYSSELNVNALLLGDSALYLCASSLATSTDTQYFGPGTRLTVL.

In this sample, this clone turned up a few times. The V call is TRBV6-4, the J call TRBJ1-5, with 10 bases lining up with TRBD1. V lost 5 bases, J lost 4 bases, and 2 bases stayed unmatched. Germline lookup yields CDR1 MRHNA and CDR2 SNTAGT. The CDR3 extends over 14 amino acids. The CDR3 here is CASSRQGANQPQHF. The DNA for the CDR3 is TGTGCCAGCAGTCGACAGGGGGCGAATCAGCCCCAGCATTTT.

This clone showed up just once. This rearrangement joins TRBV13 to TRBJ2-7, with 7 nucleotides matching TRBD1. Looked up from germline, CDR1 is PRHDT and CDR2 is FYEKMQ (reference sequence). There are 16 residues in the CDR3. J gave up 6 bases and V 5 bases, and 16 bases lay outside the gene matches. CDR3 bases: TGTGCCAGCAGCCTAAGACAGGGTAGAATCACCGGCGAGCAGTACTTC. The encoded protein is CASSLRQGRITGEQYF.

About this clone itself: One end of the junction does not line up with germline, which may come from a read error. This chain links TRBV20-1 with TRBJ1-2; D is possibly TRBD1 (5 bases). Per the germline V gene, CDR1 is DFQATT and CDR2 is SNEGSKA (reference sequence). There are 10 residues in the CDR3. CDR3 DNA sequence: TGCAGTGCTAGACAAACGGGGGGGTACTTC. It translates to CSARQTGGYF.

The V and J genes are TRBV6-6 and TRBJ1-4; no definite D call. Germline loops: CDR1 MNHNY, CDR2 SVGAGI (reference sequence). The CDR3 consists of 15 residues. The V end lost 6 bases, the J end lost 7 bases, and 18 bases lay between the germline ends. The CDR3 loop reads CASRIDRERSEKLFF. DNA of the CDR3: TGTGCCAGCAGGATCGACCGGGAGAGGAGTGAAAAACTGTTTTTT.

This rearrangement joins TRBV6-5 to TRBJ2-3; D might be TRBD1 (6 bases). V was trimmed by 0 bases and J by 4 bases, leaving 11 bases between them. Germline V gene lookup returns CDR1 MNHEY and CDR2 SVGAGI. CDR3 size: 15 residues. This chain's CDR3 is CASSYSWGRADTQYF. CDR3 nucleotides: TGTGCCAGCAGTTACTCGTGGGGGCGGGCAGATACGCAGTATTTT.

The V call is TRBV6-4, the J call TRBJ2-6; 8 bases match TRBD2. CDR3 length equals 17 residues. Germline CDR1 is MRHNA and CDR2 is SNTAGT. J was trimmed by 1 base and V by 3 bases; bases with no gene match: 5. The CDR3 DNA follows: TGTGCCAGCAGTGAGGGTAGCGGGGTGTCTGGGGCCAACGTCCTGACTTTC. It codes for CASSEGSGVSGANVLTF.

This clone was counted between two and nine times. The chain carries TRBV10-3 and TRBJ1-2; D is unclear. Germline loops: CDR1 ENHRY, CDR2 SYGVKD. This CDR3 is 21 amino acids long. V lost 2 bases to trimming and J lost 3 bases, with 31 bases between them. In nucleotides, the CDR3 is TGTGCCATCAGTGAGGCGGTGGATTCCCGTCGTGACTGGTCCGACTACTATGGCTACACCTTC. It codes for CAISEAVDSRRDWSDYYGYTF.

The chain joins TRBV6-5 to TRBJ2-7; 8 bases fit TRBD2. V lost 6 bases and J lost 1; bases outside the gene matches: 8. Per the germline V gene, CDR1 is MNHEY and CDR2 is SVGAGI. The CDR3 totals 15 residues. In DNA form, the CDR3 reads TGTGCCAGCAGCTTCCTTAGCGGGGATTCCTACGAGCAGTACTTC. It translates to CASSFLSGDSYEQYF.

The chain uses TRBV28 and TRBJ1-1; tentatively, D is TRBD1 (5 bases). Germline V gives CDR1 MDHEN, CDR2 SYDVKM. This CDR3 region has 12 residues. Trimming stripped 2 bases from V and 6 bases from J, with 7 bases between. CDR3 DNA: TGTGCCAGCAGTTTAGGGACTTCTGAAGCTTTCTTT. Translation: CASSLGTSEAFF.

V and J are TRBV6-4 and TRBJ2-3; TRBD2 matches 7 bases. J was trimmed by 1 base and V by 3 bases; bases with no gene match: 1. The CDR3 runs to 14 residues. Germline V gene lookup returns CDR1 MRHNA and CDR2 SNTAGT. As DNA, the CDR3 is TGTGCCAGCAGTGATACTAGCGGCACAGATACGCAGTATTTT. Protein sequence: CASSDTSGTDTQYF.

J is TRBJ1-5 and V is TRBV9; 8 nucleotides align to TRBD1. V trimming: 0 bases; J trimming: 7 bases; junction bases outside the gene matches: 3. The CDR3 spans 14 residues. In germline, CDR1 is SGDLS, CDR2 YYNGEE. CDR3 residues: CASSVAGGGQPQHF. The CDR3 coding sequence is TGTGCCAGCAGCGTAGCAGGGGGCGGGCAGCCCCAGCATTTT.

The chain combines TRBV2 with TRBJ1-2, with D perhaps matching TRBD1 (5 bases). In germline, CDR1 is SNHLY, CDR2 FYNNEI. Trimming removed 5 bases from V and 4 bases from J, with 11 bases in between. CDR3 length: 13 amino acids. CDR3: CASSWTSGYGYTF. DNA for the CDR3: TGTGCCAGCAGTTGGACATCAGGCTATGGCTACACCTTC.

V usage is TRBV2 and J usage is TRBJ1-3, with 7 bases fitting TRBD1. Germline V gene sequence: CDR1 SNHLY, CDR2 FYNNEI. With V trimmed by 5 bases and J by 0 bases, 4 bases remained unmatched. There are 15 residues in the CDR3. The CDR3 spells CASSPDRPSGNTIYF. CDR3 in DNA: TGTGCCAGCAGTCCGGACAGGCCCTCTGGAAACACCATATATTTT.

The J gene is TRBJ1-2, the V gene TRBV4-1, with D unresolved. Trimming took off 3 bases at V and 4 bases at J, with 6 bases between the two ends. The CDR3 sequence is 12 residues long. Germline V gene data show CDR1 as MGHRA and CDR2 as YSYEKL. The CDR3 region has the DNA TGCGCCAGCAGCCACCGGGGCTATGGCTACACCTTC. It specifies CASSHRGYGYTF.